Included here is one T cell receptor beta chain sequence, with context. Its target is not known. Between the trimmed V and J ends, which lost 5 bases and 9 bases, there was a span of 17 bases. This CDR3 has 14 amino acids. Germline V gene sequence: CDR1 SGHTA, CDR2 FQGNSA. Every bit of the isolated RNA underwent reverse transcription, so sequencing read expressed TCRB transcripts. Here immunoSEQ multiplex PCR was the method, and the copy in TCRdb shows in-frame clones only, minus some. Of 300,000 to 350,000 clones in the sample, about 20% are singletons; the top ten hold approximately 0.043%. The record originates from a study of beta chain features in type 1 diabetes. Study-level points and caveats: The naive, central memory and Treg TCRB repertoires of patients appeared to be more similar to one another than those of healthy donors. Fewer junction insertions and more nucleotide deletions appeared in type 1 diabetes patients.

Sequencing used naive CD4+ T cells from blood. This clonotype was sampled from a woman younger than 35 in good health. This chain uses TRBV7-2 with TRBJ2-1; weak D call: TRBD2 (5 bases). The CDR3 sequence is CASSLGVGSGEQFF. Written as DNA, the CDR3 is TGTGCCAGCAGCCTCGGCGTGGGGAGCGGTGAGCAGTTCTTC.